This TCR beta chain was documented in a study of cytomegalovirus exposure and HLA in healthy donors. Study-level points and caveats: TRBV6-2, TRBV6-3 and some other V segments were excluded as indistinguishable. Earlier analysis looked at TCR beta V segments, and most were productive about 90% or about 30% of the time. Using the classifier, cytomegalovirus status was reportedly diagnosed with high specificity and sensitivity.

To note about this clone: Its antigen is unidentified.

In the PCR, 60 Vbeta and 13 Jbeta primers were used. Measured with immunoSEQ multiplex PCR; TCRdb has only the in-frame clones, and not every one. In the table there are under 150,000 clones, 65% to 80% of which are singletons. Trimming removed 6 bases from V and 3 bases from J; junction bases left unmatched: 9. CDR3 size: 15 residues. Germline V gene data show CDR1 as SEHNR and CDR2 as FQNEAQ (reference sequence). Sequencing was carried out using PBMCs. The receptor was isolated from a woman between 35 and 50 years old in good health and CMV-seronegative. This chain uses TRBV7-9 with TRBJ2-7, with 9 positions matching TRBD2. CDR3 bases: TGTGCCAGCAGGGCGGGGGGGGCCGGAGGCTACGAGCAGTACTTC. Its protein product is CASRAGGAGGYEQYF.